This T cell receptor beta chain was recorded in a study of control samples from healthy donors and cancer patients. Germline V lookup: CDR1 MNHEY, CDR2 SVGAGI. V was pared by 0 bases and J by 3 bases, with 8 bases between. The CDR3 is made up of 14 amino acids. TCRdb's copy holds only in-frame clones and misses some; the assay was immunoSEQ multiplex PCR. This table holds 150,000 or so clones, around 90% found once. The rearrangement uses TRBV6-5 and TRBJ1-1; no clear D gene. Material for sequencing was blood. This TCR was recovered from a man under 40 in good health. The DNA for the CDR3 is TGTGCCAGCAGTTACTCTACATACGACACTGAAGCTTTCTTT. It is translated as CASSYSTYDTEAFF.